This T cell receptor (beta chain) is from a study of early T cells in non-severe SARS-CoV-2 infection. Study-wide context: Sequenced bulk RNA came from whole blood that was unsorted, and chains were unpaired.

The CDR3 is made up of 13 amino acids. The ends were cut back, 6 bases at V and 14 bases at J, with 21 bases in the middle. Germline V lookup: CDR1 KGHSH, CDR2 LQKENI. This clonotype has a count of ten or more. The antigen is unknown. Attachment of unique molecular identifiers was made to individual cDNA molecules. TCRdb analysed the 5' RACE reads with MiXCR anew, one entry per CDR3 protein. This table holds 90,000 to 130,000 distinct CDR3 sequences, 12% found once. Study-wide findings and caveats: VDJdb matching, biased toward anti-spike CD8 responses, missed private and CD4 specificities.

Sequencing was carried out using whole blood. The chain couples TRBV18 to TRBJ2-3; tentatively, D is TRBD1 (6 bases). The TCR sequence derives from an adult who was a healthcare worker with PCR-confirmed SARS-CoV-2 infection or an uninfected control (not recorded which). This CDR3 reads CASSRRDTGSGYF. The CDR3, as DNA: TGTGCCAGCTCGCGCCGGGACACAGGATCGGGGTATTTT. Complete variable domain (other parts from reference TRBV18 and TRBJ2-3): NAGVMQNPRHLVRRRGQEARLRCSPMKGHSHVYWYRQLPEEGLKFMVYLQKENIIDESGMPKERFSAEFPKEGPSILRIQQVVRGDSAAYFCASSRRDTGSGYFGPGTRLTVL.